Reported below is one TCR beta chain. Its antigen is still unknown. This specimen belongs to a study of OX40 agonist ivuxolimab in advanced cancers. Study background: Given to patients was ivuxolimab, an agonistic anti-OX40 (CD134) antibody. The group had a mean age of around 60 years, ranged from roughly 20 to 80, and was 75% to 85% male. Points from the study as a whole: Partial responders at 0.1-3.0 mg/kg had among the lowest clonal expansion.

Here immunoSEQ multiplex PCR was the method, and the copy in TCRdb shows in-frame clones only, minus some. This sample has approximately 80,000 clones, with approximately 86% found just once. This CDR3 contains 15 residues. Germline lookup yields CDR1 LNHDA and CDR2 SQIVND (reference sequence). V gave up 5 bases and J gave up 0 bases; unmatched junction bases: 5. The sequence derives from an adult with an advanced solid tumor such as melanoma, head and neck, liver or kidney cancer. The sequencing used CD4+ or CD8+ T cells sorted from blood, collected in a trial of the OX40 agonist ivuxolimab. V usage is TRBV19 and J usage is TRBJ1-2, with 8 bases matching TRBD1. The CDR3 coding sequence is TGTGCCAGTAGTTCTGGGACAGGTGCTAACTATGGCTACACCTTC. Translated, it gives CASSSGTGANYGYTF.